The 31 T cell receptor beta chains listed next were all sequenced from one sample in a study of shared clonotypes between healthy human individuals. Profiled with immunoSEQ multiplex PCR; TCRdb holds only in-frame clones, not every one. In the table there are 2,500,000 or so clones, just under 95% of which are singletons. The sequenced sample was naive CD4+ T cells from PBMCs. The subset was: CD45RA+ positively selected. The receptors here all came from a man younger than 35 in good health. Some clones in this sample may be carry-over from other donors' samples.

This CDR3 reads CAWSKGQGGPYEQYF. The CDR3 DNA reads TGTGCCTGGAGTAAAGGCCAGGGGGGTCCCTACGAGCAGTACTTC. The chain combines TRBV30 with TRBJ2-7; possible D gene TRBD1, 7 bases. Germline V gene lookup returns CDR1 GTSNPN and CDR2 SVGIG (reference sequence). The ends were cut back, 2 bases at V and 2 bases at J, with 16 bases in the middle. There are 15 residues in the CDR3.

This sequence joins TRBV10-3 and TRBJ1-3; D gene ambiguous. V was shortened by 0 bases and J by 0 bases, with 12 bases between the two germline ends. Looked up from germline, CDR1 is ENHRY and CDR2 is SYGVKD. The length of the CDR3 is 17 residues. The CDR3: CAISESPRPSSGNTIYF. In nucleotides, the CDR3 is TGTGCCATCAGTGAGTCGCCGAGACCCTCCTCTGGAAACACCATATATTTT.

The chain employs TRBV7-2 and TRBJ1-2; 7 nucleotides agree with TRBD1. V shed 3 bases, J shed 3 bases, and the junction held 4 bases outside the gene matches. Germline values: CDR1 SGHTA, CDR2 FQGNSA. The CDR3 spans 14 residues. As DNA, the CDR3 is TGTGCCAGCAGCTTTGACAGGGATGACTATGGCTACACCTTC. Encoded protein: CASSFDRDDYGYTF.

This clone was detected only once. The rearrangement uses TRBV5-1 and TRBJ2-1; tentatively, D is TRBD1 (5 bases). The germline V gene has CDR1 SGHRS and CDR2 YFSETQ. The CDR3 runs to 16 residues. The V and J ends lost 0 bases and 2 bases respectively, with 12 bases between them. The DNA of the CDR3 is TGCGCCAGCAGCTTGGGGGCCCAGGGCCCCTACAATGAGCAGTTCTTC. This gives the protein CASSLGAQGPYNEQFF.

The sample holds one count of this clone. J is TRBJ2-2 and V is TRBV4-1; 9 bases align to TRBD2. V lost 6 bases, J lost 1 base, and 3 bases stayed unmatched. CDR3 length: 15 amino acids. The germline V gene encodes CDR1 MGHRA and CDR2 YSYEKL. CDR3 sequence reads: CASRRAGGNTGELFF. DNA for the CDR3: TGCGCCAGCAGGCGAGCGGGAGGGAACACCGGGGAGCTGTTTTTT.

This chain connects TRBV5-4 to TRBJ1-2; D is uncertain. The CDR3 contains 13 residues. V dropped 6 bases and J dropped 4 bases, with 13 bases sitting between them. Per germline, CDR1 SGHNT and CDR2 YYREEE (reference sequence). For the CDR3, the DNA is TGTGCCAGCACTACCGACCGAAGCTATGGCTACACCTTC. This encodes CASTTDRSYGYTF.

CDR3 amino acids: CASSQGTRPWGYTF. CDR3 DNA: TGTGCCAGCAGCCAAGGGACCCGGCCGTGGGGCTACACCTTC. The J gene is TRBJ1-2, the V gene TRBV5-6, with D possibly TRBD1 on 5 matching bases. The CDR3 consists of 14 residues. CDR1 is SGHDT and CDR2 is YYEEEE in the germline V gene. V lost 4 bases, J lost 8 bases, and 18 bases lay in between.

This rearrangement joins TRBV28 to TRBJ2-7; 11 nucleotides align to TRBD2. CDR3 size: 17 residues. Unmatched junction bases numbered 11, after V lost 4 bases and J lost 3 bases. Germline V CDR1 and CDR2: MDHEN, SYDVKM. For the CDR3, the DNA is TGTGCCAGCAGTTCGCCCGGGACTAGCGGATCCTACTACGAGCAGTACTTC. Translated, it gives CASSSPGTSGSYYEQYF.

The chain uses TRBV5-1 and TRBJ2-1, with 9 bases identical to TRBD2. The CDR3 totals 16 residues. CDR1 and CDR2 (germline): SGHRS, YFSETQ. V gave up 0 bases and J gave up 7 bases; unmatched junction bases: 8. CDR3 nucleotide sequence: TGCGCCAGCAGCTTGGCCGGGACTAGCAGGCTGAATGAGCAGTTCTTC. Its protein is CASSLAGTSRLNEQFF.

The gene calls are TRBV21-1 and TRBJ1-1. TRBV21-1 corresponds to a pseudogene. This CDR3 is 13 amino acids long. The CDR3 coding sequence is TGTGCCAGCAGCCATCAAGTCAACACTGAAGCTTTCTTT. This sequence encodes CASSHQVNTEAFF.

V is TRBV5-1 and J is TRBJ1-4; D perhaps matches TRBD1 (5 bases). V lost 4 bases, J lost 0 bases, and 16 bases lay in between. The CDR3 is 17 residues long. Germline CDR1 and CDR2: SGHRS and YFSETQ. The DNA of the CDR3 is TGCGCCAGCAGCCCTGGGACCGGGGCCGCAACTAATGAAAAACTGTTTTTT. Translation: CASSPGTGAATNEKLFF.

This clone was recorded only once. The chain links TRBV18 to TRBJ2-7, with D hard to call. Germline V gene sequence: CDR1 KGHSH, CDR2 LQKENI. The CDR3 length is 16 residues. Trimming took 3 bases from V and 0 from J, leaving 15 bases between them. CDR3 residues: CASSPPSVYTSYEQYF. The DNA of the CDR3 is TGTGCCAGCTCACCGCCTTCCGTCTATACCTCCTACGAGCAGTACTTC.

This clone appeared once. V is TRBV7-2 and J is TRBJ1-4, with D unresolved. CDR3 length: 13 amino acids. Germline V gene lookup returns CDR1 SGHTA and CDR2 FQGNSA. Trimming took off 1 base at V and 14 bases at J, with 14 bases between the two ends. The CDR3 region has the DNA TGTGCCAGCAGCTTAGTCGAACCAAGCCGGCTGTTTTTT. Protein product: CASSLVEPSRLFF.

This sequence joins TRBV25-1 and TRBJ2-1; perhaps TRBD1 as D (6 bases). Germline V gives CDR1 MGHDK, CDR2 SYGVNS. The germline V and J ends were trimmed by 5 bases and 7 bases, with 21 bases remaining between them. This CDR3 has 16 amino acids. The CDR3 spells CASSSSSGTRGNEQFF. The CDR3 region has the DNA TGTGCCAGCAGTTCATCCTCCGGGACACGGGGTAATGAGCAGTTCTTC.

This clone was observed a single time. V and J are TRBV7-3 and TRBJ2-1; D unresolved. The CDR3 covers 14 residues. Germline loops: CDR1 SGHTA, CDR2 FQGTGA. V was cut by 10 bases and J by 8 bases, with 21 bases left in between. In DNA form, the CDR3 reads TGTGCCACCTCACTTAATCGCCTCTCCGATGAGCAGTTCTTC. Translating gives CATSLNRLSDEQFF.

J is TRBJ2-3 and V is TRBV7-2; D possibly corresponds to TRBD2 (6 bases). Germline V lookup: CDR1 SGHTA, CDR2 FQGNSA. CDR3 length: 15 residues. V lost 2 bases to trimming and J lost 3 bases, with 12 bases between them. The CDR3 nucleotides read TGTGCCAGCAGCTTACGTCGCGCGGGGACAGATACGCAGTATTTT. This translates into CASSLRRAGTDTQYF.

About this clone: Other DNA sequences in the sample encode the same CDR3. In DNA, the CDR3 is TGCGCCAGCTCCAGGACGGATTCCTACGAGCAGTACTTC. Protein product: CASSRTDSYEQYF. The chain carries TRBV5-1 and TRBJ2-7; D is unresolved. Germline V gives CDR1 SGHRS, CDR2 YFSETQ. V was pared by 7 bases and J by 1 base, with 12 bases between. The CDR3 extends over 13 amino acids.

Notes on this clone: The sample holds other DNA sequences that translate to the same CDR3. The CDR3 DNA reads TGTGCCAGCAGCGTAGAGGGGGGAAAGACCCAGTACTTC. It codes for CASSVEGGKTQYF. The rearrangement joins TRBV9 to TRBJ2-5, with D possibly being TRBD1 or TRBD2 (6 bases each). This CDR3 has 13 amino acids. Looked up from germline, CDR1 is SGDLS and CDR2 is YYNGEE. Trimming removed 0 bases at V and 6 bases at J, with 9 bases between.

Concerning this clone itself: In the same sample, other DNA sequences code for this CDR3. V and J are TRBV5-4 and TRBJ2-5, with 9 bases aligning to TRBD1. Germline V gives CDR1 SGHNT, CDR2 YYREEE (reference sequence). This CDR3 region has 14 residues. V lost 1 base, J lost 5 bases, and 3 bases stayed unmatched. CDR3 bases: TGTGCCAGCAGCTTGAACAGGGGGCGTGAGACCCAGTACTTC. Residues: CASSLNRGRETQYF.

The rearrangement links TRBV28 to TRBJ1-1, with D maybe TRBD1 (5 bases). V was pared by 7 bases and J by 0 bases, with 12 bases between. The CDR3 is 14 residues long. The germline V gene encodes CDR1 MDHEN and CDR2 SYDVKM. Here the CDR3 reads CASKLAGLNTEAFF. For the CDR3, the DNA is TGTGCCAGCAAACTTGCAGGGTTGAACACTGAAGCTTTCTTT.

The CDR3 here is CASSARPRDTQYF. In nucleotides, the CDR3 is TGTGCCAGCAGTGCCCGCCCGAGGGATACGCAGTATTTT. The chain employs TRBV6-1 and TRBJ2-3; no definite D call. CDR3 length equals 13 residues. The ends were cut back, 4 bases at V and 6 bases at J, with 11 bases in the middle. Per the germline V gene, CDR1 is MNHNS and CDR2 is SASEGT.

CDR3 amino acids: CASSLRSNTEAFF. The CDR3 DNA follows: TGTGCCAGCAGCTTAAGGTCGAACACTGAAGCTTTCTTT. V is TRBV7-3 and J is TRBJ1-1; D gene ambiguous. From germline, CDR1 is SGHTA and CDR2 FQGTGA. V was shortened by 1 base and J by 1 base, with 4 bases between the two germline ends. The length of the CDR3 is 13 residues. The variable domain in full, completed from reference TRBV7-3 and TRBJ1-1, reads GAGVSQTPSNKVTEKGKYVELRCDPISGHTALYWYRQSLGQGPEFLIYFQGTGAADDSGLPNDRFFAVRPEGSVSTLKIQRTERGDSAVYLCASSLRSNTEAFFGQGTRLTVV.

V usage is TRBV25-1 and J usage is TRBJ2-1; TRBD2 aligns across 11 bases. V lost 3 bases to trimming and J lost 8 bases; unmatched junction nucleotides: 6. Germline lookup yields CDR1 MGHDK and CDR2 SYGVNS. The CDR3 has 15 amino acids. CDR3: CASSDPTSGSDEQFF. The DNA for the CDR3 is TGTGCCAGCAGTGACCCCACTAGCGGGAGCGATGAGCAGTTCTTC.

CDR3 sequence reads: CASSPRGTAGHEKLFF. CDR3 sequence (DNA): TGTGCCAGCAGCCCTAGAGGGACAGCGGGGCATGAAAAACTGTTTTTT. The chain employs TRBV5-8 and TRBJ1-4; 7 positions agree with TRBD1. Germline lookup yields CDR1 SGHTS and CDR2 YDEGEE. J gave up 6 bases and V 4 bases, and 12 bases lay outside the gene matches. The CDR3 has 16 residues.

This clone has only a few counts. This chain uses TRBV20-1 with TRBJ1-2, with D uncertain. Germline CDR1 and CDR2: DFQATT and SNEGSKA (reference sequence). Trimming took off 3 bases at V and 8 bases at J, with 7 bases between the two ends. The CDR3 is made up of 10 amino acids. The CDR3 bases are TGCAGTGCTAGGAAGGACGGCTACACCTTC. Residues: CSARKDGYTF.

The V and J genes are TRBV28 and TRBJ2-7; 13 bases are shared with TRBD2. Germline V gives CDR1 MDHEN, CDR2 SYDVKM. V trimming: 3 bases; J trimming: 4 bases; junction bases outside the gene matches: 3. The CDR3 sequence is 15 residues long. The CDR3 nucleotides are TGTGCCAGCAGTTTTGGACTAGCGGGAGAGTACGAGCAGTACTTC. This codes for CASSFGLAGEYEQYF.

The chain carries TRBV4-1 and TRBJ2-5; tentatively, D is TRBD2 (6 bases). CDR1 is MGHRA, CDR2 YSYEKL, per germline. Trimming took off 5 bases at V and 2 bases at J, with 24 bases between the two ends. The CDR3 length is 18 residues. This chain's CDR3 is CASSRGGRRQGPQETQYF. CDR3 coding DNA: TGCGCCAGCAGCAGGGGAGGACGTAGGCAGGGACCTCAAGAGACCCAGTACTTC.

This sequence joins TRBV14 and TRBJ2-7; D is possibly TRBD1 (5 bases). Germline CDR1 and CDR2: SGHDN and FVKESK. Trimming left V 4 bases short and J 7 bases short, with 20 bases between. CDR3 length: 15 residues. The CDR3 here is CASSPYSRVLGEQYF. The DNA of the CDR3 is TGTGCCAGCAGCCCCTACAGCAGGGTCCTGGGGGAGCAGTACTTC.

In regard to this clone: The same CDR3 is also encoded by other DNA sequences in this sample. J is TRBJ2-3 and V is TRBV5-6; D is possibly TRBD1 or TRBD2 (5 bases each). The germline gives CDR1 SGHDT, CDR2 YYEEEE. The CDR3 extends over 14 amino acids. V was trimmed by 8 bases and J by 2 bases, leaving 15 bases between them. The CDR3: CASSVSGSTDTQYF. As DNA, the CDR3 is TGTGCCAGTAGCGTTTCAGGGTCCACAGATACGCAGTATTTT.

The count of this clone is one. The rearrangement uses TRBV28 and TRBJ1-4; D ambiguous. With 2 bases removed from V and 4 bases from J, the gap between germline ends came to 8 bases. This CDR3 is 14 amino acids long. CDR1 is MDHEN, CDR2 SYDVKM, per germline. DNA of the CDR3: TGTGCCAGCAGTTTAGTAGGGATTAATGAAAAACTGTTTTTT. This codes for CASSLVGINEKLFF.

This rearrangement joins TRBV7-9 to TRBJ2-5; D gene ambiguous. CDR1 SEHNR and CDR2 FQNEAQ come from the germline V gene (reference sequence). Trimming removed 1 base from V and 5 bases from J, with 8 bases in between. CDR3 size: 13 residues. The CDR3 DNA reads TGTGCCAGCAGCTTAGAGTACAGCGAGACCCAGTACTTC. This translates into CASSLEYSETQYF. Full variable domain (missing parts from reference TRBV7-9 and TRBJ2-5): DTGVSQNPRHKITKRGQNVTFRCDPISEHNRLYWYRQTLGQGPEFLTYFQNEAQLEKSRLLSDRFSAERPKGSFSTLEIQRTEQGDSAMYLCASSLEYSETQYFGPGTRLLVL.